What follows describes a single T cell receptor beta chain. The antigen remains unidentified. CDR3 length: 14 amino acids. Trimming cost V 4 bases and J 8 bases, with 18 bases left between them. Germline lookup yields CDR1 SGHRS and CDR2 YFSETQ. TCR beta libraries were made by quantitative 5'-RACE with molecular barcodes. TCRdb reprocessed the 5' RACE reads with MiXCR, giving one entry per CDR3 protein. The sample has under 250,000 distinct CDR3 sequences, 7% to 10% seen once; the top ten hold more than 4.5%. These data come from a study of CD8 T cells in ankylosing spondylitis. Study findings and constraints: Reportedly, disease-linked clones are significantly enriched in ankylosing spondylitis patients' matched synovial fluid. Some motif variants had been reported before (in reactive arthritis synovial fluid and blood). Seemingly characteristic of ankylosing spondylitis blood was a TCR beta motif consisting of under 10 highly homologous variants.

This sequence joins TRBV5-1 and TRBJ1-2; no firm D call. Sequencing input: blood, either unsorted or a sorted T cell fraction (not recorded which). The clonotype was recovered from a female donor with ankylosing spondylitis or in good health (not recorded which). The CDR3 DNA follows: TGCGCCAGCAGCCCCGGTTGGGCCGCCGAAGGCTACACCTTC. It encodes CASSPGWAAEGYTF.